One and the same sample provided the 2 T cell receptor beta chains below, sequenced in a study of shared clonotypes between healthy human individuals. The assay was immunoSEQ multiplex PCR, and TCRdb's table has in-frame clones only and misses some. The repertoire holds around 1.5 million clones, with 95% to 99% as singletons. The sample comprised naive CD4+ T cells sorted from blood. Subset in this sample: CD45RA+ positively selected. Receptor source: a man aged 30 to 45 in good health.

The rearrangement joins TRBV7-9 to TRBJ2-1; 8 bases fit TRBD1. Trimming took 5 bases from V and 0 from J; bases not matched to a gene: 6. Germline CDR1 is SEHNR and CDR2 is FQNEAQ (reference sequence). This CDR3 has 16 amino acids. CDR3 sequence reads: CASSVRGLSSYNEQFF. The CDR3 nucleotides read TGTGCCAGCAGCGTCAGGGGGCTCAGCTCCTACAATGAGCAGTTCTTC. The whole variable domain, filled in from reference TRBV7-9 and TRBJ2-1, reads DTGVSQNPRHKITKRGQNVTFRCDPISEHNRLYWYRQTLGQGPEFLTYFQNEAQLEKSRLLSDRFSAERPKGSFSTLEIQRTEQGDSAMYLCASSVRGLSSYNEQFFGPGTRLTVL.

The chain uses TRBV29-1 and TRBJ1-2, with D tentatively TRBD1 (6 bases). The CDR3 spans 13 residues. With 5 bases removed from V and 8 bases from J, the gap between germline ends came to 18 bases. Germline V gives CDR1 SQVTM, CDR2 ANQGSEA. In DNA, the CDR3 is TGCAGCGTTTATCTGGGGGCTTCTCACGGCTACACCTTC. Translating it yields CSVYLGASHGYTF.